This TCR beta chain stems from a study of Graves' ophthalmopathy and Graves' hyperthyroidism. Study-wide points: Also, most clonotypes expanded in the thyroid above 0.001 frequency appeared in blood.

As regards this clonotype: Its antigen is currently unknown.

This CDR3 spans 14 amino acids. Trimming removed 8 bases from V and 4 bases from J; junction bases left unmatched: 5. Other autoimmune disease, uncontrolled infection, pregnancy and lactation led to exclusion. The authors diagnosed from clinical symptoms, serum thyroxine, TRAb, thyroid ultrasound and orbital computed tomography. The authors isolated PBMCs from around 9.8 ml of fresh peripheral blood. TCR beta CDR3 amplification used RNA transcripts. Second-round multiplex PCR followed a first-round RT-PCR using HTBI primers. TCRdb called the multiplex PCR reads again in MiXCR, with one record for every CDR3 protein. Of 400,000 to 500,000 distinct CDR3 sequences in the sample, roughly 21% are singletons; the top ten hold 2.5% to 3%.

The chain links TRBV12-3 or TRBV12-4 to TRBJ2-7; TRBD2 agrees at 13 bases. Sequencing was carried out using peripheral blood. This receptor was taken from a woman aged 18-29 years with stable Graves' hyperthyroidism. The CDR3 region has the DNA TGTGCCAGCGGACGGACTAGCGGGGGATACGAGCAGTACTTC. Amino acid sequence: CASGRTSGGYEQYF.